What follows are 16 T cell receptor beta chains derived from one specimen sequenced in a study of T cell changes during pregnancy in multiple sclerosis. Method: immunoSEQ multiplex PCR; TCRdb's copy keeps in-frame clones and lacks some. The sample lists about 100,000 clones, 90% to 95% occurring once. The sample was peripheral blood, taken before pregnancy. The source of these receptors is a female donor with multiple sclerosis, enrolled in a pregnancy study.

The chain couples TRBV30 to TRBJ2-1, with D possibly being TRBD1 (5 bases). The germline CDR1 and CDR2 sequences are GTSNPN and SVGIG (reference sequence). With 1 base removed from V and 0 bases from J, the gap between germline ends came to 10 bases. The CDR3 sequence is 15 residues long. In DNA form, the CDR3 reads TGTGCCTGGAGTGAGACAGTATCCTCCTACAATGAGCAGTTCTTC. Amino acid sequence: CAWSETVSSYNEQFF.

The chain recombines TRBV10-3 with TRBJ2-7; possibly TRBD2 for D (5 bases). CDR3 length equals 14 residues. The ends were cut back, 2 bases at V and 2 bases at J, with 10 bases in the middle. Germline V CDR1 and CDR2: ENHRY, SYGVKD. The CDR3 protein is CAISETRETYEQYF. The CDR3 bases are TGTGCCATCAGTGAGACTCGGGAAACCTACGAGCAGTACTTC.

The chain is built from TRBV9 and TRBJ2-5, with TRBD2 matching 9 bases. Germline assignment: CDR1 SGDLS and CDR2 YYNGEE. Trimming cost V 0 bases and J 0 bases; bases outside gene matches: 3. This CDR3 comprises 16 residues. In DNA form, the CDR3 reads TGTGCCAGCAGCGTAGAAACTAGCGGGTACCAAGAGACCCAGTACTTC. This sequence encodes CASSVETSGYQETQYF.

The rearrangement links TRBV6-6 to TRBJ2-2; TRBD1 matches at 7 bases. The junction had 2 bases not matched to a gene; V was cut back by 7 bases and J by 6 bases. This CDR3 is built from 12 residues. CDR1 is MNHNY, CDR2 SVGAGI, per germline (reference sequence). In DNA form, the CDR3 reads TGTGCCAGCAAACAGGGGTCCGGGGAGCTGTTTTTT. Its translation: CASKQGSGELFF.

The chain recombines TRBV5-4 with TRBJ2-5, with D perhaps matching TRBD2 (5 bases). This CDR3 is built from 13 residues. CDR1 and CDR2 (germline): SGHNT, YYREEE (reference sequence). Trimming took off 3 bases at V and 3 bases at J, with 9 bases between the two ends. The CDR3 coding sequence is TGTGCCAGCAGCTCCCGGACTGAAGAGACCCAGTACTTC. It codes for CASSSRTEETQYF. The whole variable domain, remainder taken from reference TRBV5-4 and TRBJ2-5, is ETGVTQSPTHLIKTRGQQVTLRCSSQSGHNTVSWYQQALGQGPQFIFQYYREEENGRGNFPPRFSGLQFPNYSSELNVNALELDDSALYLCASSSRTEETQYFGPGTRLLVL.

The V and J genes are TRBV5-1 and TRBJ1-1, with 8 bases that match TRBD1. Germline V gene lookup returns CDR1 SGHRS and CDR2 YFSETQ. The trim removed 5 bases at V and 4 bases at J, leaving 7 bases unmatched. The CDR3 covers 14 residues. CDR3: CASRSGTGATEAFF. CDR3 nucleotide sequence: TGCGCCAGCAGGTCCGGGACAGGAGCCACTGAAGCTTTCTTT.

The CDR3 loop reads CASSEPLWRPETQYF. CDR3 coding DNA: TGTGCCAGCAGTGAACCCCTTTGGAGGCCGGAGACCCAGTACTTC. The chain carries TRBV25-1 and TRBJ2-5, with TRBD2 as a possible D gene (5 bases). Germline lookup yields CDR1 MGHDK and CDR2 SYGVNS. The CDR3 spans 15 residues. The V end was cut by 2 bases, the J end by 5 bases, with 15 bases between.

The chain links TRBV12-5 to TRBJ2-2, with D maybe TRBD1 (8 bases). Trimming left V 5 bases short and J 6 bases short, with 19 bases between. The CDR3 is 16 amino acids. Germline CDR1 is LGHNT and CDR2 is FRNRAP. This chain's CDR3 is CASGQGAGAPPGELFF. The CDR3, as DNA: TGTGCTAGTGGTCAGGGGGCGGGAGCCCCCCCCGGGGAGCTGTTTTTT.

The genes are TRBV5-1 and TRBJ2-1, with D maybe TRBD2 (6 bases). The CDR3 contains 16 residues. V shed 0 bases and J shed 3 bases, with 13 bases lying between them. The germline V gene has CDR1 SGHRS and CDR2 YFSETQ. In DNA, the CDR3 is TGCGCCAGCAGCTTGGGACTAGGAGGATTCTACAATGAGCAGTTCTTC. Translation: CASSLGLGGFYNEQFF.

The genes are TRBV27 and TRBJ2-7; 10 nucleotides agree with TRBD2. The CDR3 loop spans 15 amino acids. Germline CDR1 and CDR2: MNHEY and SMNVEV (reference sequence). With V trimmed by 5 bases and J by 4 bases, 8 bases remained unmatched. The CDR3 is CASSLIAGGPYEQYF. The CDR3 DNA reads TGTGCCAGCAGTCTAATAGCGGGAGGACCATACGAGCAGTACTTC.

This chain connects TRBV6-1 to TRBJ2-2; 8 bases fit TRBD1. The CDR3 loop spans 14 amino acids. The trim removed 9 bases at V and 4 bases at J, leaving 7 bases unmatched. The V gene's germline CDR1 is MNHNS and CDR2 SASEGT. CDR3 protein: CASLQGAGTGELFF. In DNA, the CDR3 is TGTGCCAGTCTGCAGGGGGCTGGCACCGGGGAGCTGTTTTTT.

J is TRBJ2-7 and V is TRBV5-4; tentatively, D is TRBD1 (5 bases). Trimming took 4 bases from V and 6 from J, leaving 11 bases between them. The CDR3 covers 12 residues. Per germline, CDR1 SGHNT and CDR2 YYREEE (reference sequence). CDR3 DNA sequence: TGTGCCAGCAGCCTGCCAGGGTTCGAGCAGTACTTC. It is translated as CASSLPGFEQYF.

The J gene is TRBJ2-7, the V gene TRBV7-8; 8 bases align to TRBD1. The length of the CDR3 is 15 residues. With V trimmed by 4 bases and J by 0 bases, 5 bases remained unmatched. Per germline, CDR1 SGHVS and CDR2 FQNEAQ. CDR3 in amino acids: CASSYDRGRSYEQYF. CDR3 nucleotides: TGTGCCAGCAGCTACGACAGGGGACGCTCCTACGAGCAGTACTTC.

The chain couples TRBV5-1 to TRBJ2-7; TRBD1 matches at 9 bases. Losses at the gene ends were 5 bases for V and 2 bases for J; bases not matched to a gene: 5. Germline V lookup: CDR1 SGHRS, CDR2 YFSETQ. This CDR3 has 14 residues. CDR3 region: CASSQQGAPYEQYF. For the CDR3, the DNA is TGCGCCAGCAGTCAACAGGGGGCCCCCTACGAGCAGTACTTC.

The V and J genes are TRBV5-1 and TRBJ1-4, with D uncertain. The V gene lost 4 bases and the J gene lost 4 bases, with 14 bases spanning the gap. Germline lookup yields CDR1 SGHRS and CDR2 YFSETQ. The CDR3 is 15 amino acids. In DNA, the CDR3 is TGCGCCAGCAGCCCACTAAGAGGAATTAATGAAAAACTGTTTTTT. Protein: CASSPLRGINEKLFF.

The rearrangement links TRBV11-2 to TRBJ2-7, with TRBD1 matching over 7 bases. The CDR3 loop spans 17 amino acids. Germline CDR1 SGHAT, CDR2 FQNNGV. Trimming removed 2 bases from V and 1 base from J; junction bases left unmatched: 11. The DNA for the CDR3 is TGTGCCAGCAGCTTAAGGGCCGGGACAGTCTTATCCTACGAGCAGTACTTC. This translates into CASSLRAGTVLSYEQYF.